This TCR beta chain was identified in a study of blood T cell repertoires in COVID-19. About the study: Material from acute and convalescent COVID-19 was sourced from the United States, Italy and Spain.

CDR1 LNHDA and CDR2 SQIVND come from the germline V gene (reference sequence). Trimming pared 9 bases from V and 0 bases from J, leaving 15 bases between. The CDR3 spans 15 residues. All enrollees were about 18 to 89 years old and from under 25 US areas. Before being deemed recovered, Cohort 3 donors had two negative PCRs, clearance, or symptom resolution. In the source study's methods: Reference gene primers were amplified, and this amplification served to estimate nucleated cell counts. Profiling relied on immunoSEQ multiplex PCR, and the TCRdb table lists in-frame clones only, not all of them. That table supplies the V and J calls and clone size; D and trimming were determined from the DNA. The table shows under 200,000 clones, with approximately 80% occurring only once.

The receptor was isolated from a woman aged 60-70 years who had recovered from COVID-19. The chain has TRBV19 and TRBJ2-1, with a tentative D call TRBD2 (6 bases). Sample: PBMCs or T cells enriched from blood (not recorded which). The CDR3 sequence: CASARDSSSYNEQFF. The CDR3 nucleotides are TGTGCCAGCGCCCGGGACTCTAGCTCCTACAATGAGCAGTTCTTC.